The text below deals with one TCR beta chain. The antigen is not known. This sample was taken from a study of response to subunit inactivated influenza vaccine. General observations from the study: Few new T cells, the authors suggested, are recruited by each seasonal influenza vaccination.

In TCRdb, the RT-PCR reads were re-called with MiXCR into one record per CDR3 protein. The data hold approximately 530,000 distinct CDR3 sequences, with 10% to 15% observed a single time. CDR1 DFQATT and CDR2 SNEGSKA come from the germline V gene (reference sequence). This CDR3 has 15 amino acids. Deletions cut 2 bases from V and 1 base from J, with 11 bases between. Sequenced here: PBMCs from blood, sampled 45 days after vaccination. The chain is built from TRBV20-1 and TRBJ2-2, with D perhaps matching TRBD2 (5 bases). This TCR derives from a man in his fifties or sixties who received an inactivated influenza vaccine. The CDR3 nucleotides are TGCAGTGCTAGATGGGTCGGGGTGAACACCGGGGAGCTGTTTTTT. Its translation is CSARWVGVNTGELFF.